The clone carrying this T cell receptor beta chain was detected only a few times. Its target is unknown. These data come from a study of T cell repertoires in cytomegalovirus infection. Overall study context: It can be stated that public TCR beta signatures indicated CMV infection as well as a matching HLA type.

TCRdb re-derived calls from the reads in MiXCR, one entry per CDR3 protein. The sample has 680,000 or so distinct CDR3 sequences; roughly 30% are singletons. V gave up 6 bases and J gave up 2 bases; unmatched junction bases: 7. Germline loops: CDR1 SGHTA, CDR2 FQGNSA. The CDR3 is 14 residues long. This sample comprised cultured PBMCs, obtained from culture after CMV antigen stimulation. The genes are TRBV7-2 and TRBJ2-7; 7 bases are a match to TRBD1. The source of this sequence is a human donor in good health (CMV status not recorded). Some clones in this sample may be carry-over from other donors' samples. The CDR3 sequence: CASSLDRRTYEQYF. The CDR3 DNA is TGTGCCAGCAGTTTGGACAGGCGGACCTACGAGCAGTACTTC.